This T cell receptor beta chain was found in a study of blood T cell repertoires in COVID-19. As for the study in general: The samples span acute and convalescent COVID-19 from the United States, Italy and Spain. Sources were T cells, B-cell-depleted T cells, or PBMCs; the material itself was cDNA or gDNA.

Seattle patient enrollment occurred during active infection, with longitudinal follow-up thereafter. V shed 4 bases and J 5 bases; nucleotides not matched to a gene: 8. The CDR3 contains 15 residues. Germline V gene lookup returns CDR1 LGHNA and CDR2 YSLEER. Original analysis: Estimation of nucleated cell counts was performed using reference gene primer amplification. Repertoires were generated with immunoSEQ multiplex PCR, while TCRdb's copy carries only in-frame clones and drops some. That table is the source of V, J and clone size, and D and trimming were worked out from the DNA. The sample carries about 350,000 clones, approximately 91% recorded once.

Material: peripheral blood. This chain joins TRBV4-3 and TRBJ1-5; TRBD1 agrees at 7 bases. The origin of this receptor is a woman in her 70s with COVID-19, enrolled during active disease. The CDR3 spells CASSPAIRGHQPQHF. The CDR3 DNA reads TGCGCCAGCAGCCCTGCCATAAGGGGGCATCAGCCCCAGCATTTT.